What follows are 20 T cell receptor beta chains derived from one specimen sequenced in a study of blood T cell repertoires in COVID-19. Here immunoSEQ multiplex PCR was the method, and the copy in TCRdb shows in-frame clones only, minus some. Of under 45,000 clones in the sample, about 86% were seen once. Sample: peripheral blood. The receptor set was obtained from a man between 40 and 49 years old with COVID-19, enrolled during active disease.

This chain links TRBV19 with TRBJ2-5; 13 bases line up with TRBD2. The CDR3 is made up of 15 amino acids. Germline V CDR1 and CDR2: LNHDA, SQIVND (reference sequence). After removal of 10 bases from V and 4 bases from J, the junction contained 9 bases not matched to a gene. The CDR3 DNA follows: TGTGCCACCGCCCTAGGGACTAGCGGGATAGAGACCCAGTACTTC. Residues: CATALGTSGIETQYF.

This clone was seen a few times. The CDR3 is CPPVFGRETQYF. The CDR3 bases are TGCCCACCCGTGTTCGGTCGGGAGACCCAGTACTTC. This chain uses TRBV21-1 with TRBJ2-5; TRBD2 was called by the table and not checked on the DNA. TRBV21-1 is classified as a pseudogene. The CDR3 is 12 amino acids.

The chain couples TRBV5-8 to TRBJ2-7, with TRBD2 as a possible D gene (5 bases). CDR3 size: 13 residues. Trimming removed 4 bases from V and 7 bases from J, with 15 bases in between. Germline CDR1 SGHTS, CDR2 YDEGEE. The CDR3, as DNA: TGTGCCAGCAGCATCTCGGGGTCGGGTGAGCAGTACTTC. Translation gives CASSISGSGEQYF.

This sequence joins TRBV10-3 and TRBJ1-2; the match to TRBD1 covers 7 bases. CDR1 and CDR2 (germline): ENHRY, SYGVKD. The J segment lost 8 bases and the V segment lost 10 bases, leaving 16 bases of the junction unmatched. CDR3 length equals 14 residues. The DNA of the CDR3 is TGTGCCACCAAAATTTCGACAGGGTTGGGAGGCTACACCTTC. Its translation: CATKISTGLGGYTF.

This clone was observed a few times. The V and J genes are TRBV3-1 (or the pseudogene TRBV3-2) and TRBJ2-1, with D perhaps TRBD2 (6 bases). Trimming removed 3 bases from V and 5 bases from J, with 8 bases in between. The CDR3 is 13 residues long. CDR1 and CDR2 from the germline V gene are LGHDT and YNNKEL (reference sequence). The CDR3 nucleotides read TGTGCCAGCAGCCAGGGACTCCACAATGAGCAGTTCTTC. Translation gives CASSQGLHNEQFF.

The J gene is TRBJ2-2, the V gene TRBV5-4; D possibly corresponds to TRBD2 (6 bases). Trimming took 2 bases from V and 8 from J, leaving 7 bases between them. This CDR3 region has 12 residues. CDR1 is SGHNT and CDR2 is YYREEE in the germline V gene (reference sequence). The CDR3 loop reads CASSFREGELFF. DNA of the CDR3: TGTGCCAGCAGCTTTCGGGAGGGGGAGCTGTTTTTT.

The chain has TRBV27 and TRBJ1-2; D not resolved. With 4 bases removed from V and 1 base from J, the gap between germline ends came to 16 bases. Looked up from germline, CDR1 is MNHEY and CDR2 is SMNVEV (reference sequence). The CDR3 spans 16 residues. The CDR3 sequence: CASSSGGLSNNYGYTF. As DNA, the CDR3 is TGTGCCAGCAGTTCAGGAGGGTTGTCGAATAACTATGGCTACACCTTC.

The rearrangement links TRBV5-1 to TRBJ2-2; 7 bases fit TRBD2. Trimming cost V 0 bases and J 6 bases; bases outside gene matches: 2. CDR1 SGHRS and CDR2 YFSETQ come from the germline V gene. The CDR3 length is 14 residues. The CDR3 bases are TGCGCCAGCAGCTTGGCGGGAGGATCCGGGGAGCTGTTTTTT. This translates into CASSLAGGSGELFF.

The CDR3 spells CASSQDIGGRGGYTF. CDR3 sequence (DNA): TGTGCCAGCAGCCAAGATATCGGGGGGAGAGGTGGCTACACCTTC. The rearrangement links TRBV3-1 (or the pseudogene TRBV3-2) to TRBJ1-2; D possibly corresponds to TRBD1 (5 bases). V shed 0 bases and J shed 7 bases, with 15 bases lying between them. From germline, CDR1 is LGHDT and CDR2 YNNKEL (reference sequence). The CDR3 runs 15 residues.

This chain uses TRBV28 with TRBJ2-3; 8 bases fit TRBD2. Germline V CDR1 and CDR2: MDHEN, SYDVKM. After removal of 2 bases from V and 7 bases from J, the junction contained 8 bases not matched to a gene. This CDR3 region has 15 residues. Here the CDR3 reads CASSLAPSGWNTQYF. The CDR3 bases are TGTGCCAGCAGTTTAGCACCTAGCGGGTGGAATACGCAGTATTTT. The variable domain in full, with the rest retrieved from reference TRBV28 and TRBJ2-3, is DVKVTQSSRYLVKRTGEKVFLECVQDMDHENMFWYRQDPGLGLRLIYFSYDVKMKEKGDIPEGYSVSREKKERFSLILESASTNQTSMYLCASSLAPSGWNTQYFGPGTRLTVL.

The gene calls are TRBV7-9 and TRBJ2-7; 8 nucleotides line up with TRBD2. The CDR3 has 14 amino acids. Germline V gene sequence: CDR1 SEHNR, CDR2 FQNEAQ (reference sequence). With 5 bases clipped from V and 6 bases from J, the junction kept 9 bases outside the gene matches. The CDR3, as DNA: TGTGCCAGCAGCCCAAGGACTAGCTCAGCCGAGCAGTACTTC. Residues: CASSPRTSSAEQYF.

This chain joins TRBV14 and TRBJ1-4, with TRBD1 identical over 7 bases. Germline lookup yields CDR1 SGHDN and CDR2 FVKESK. The CDR3 loop spans 15 amino acids. Unmatched junction bases numbered 9, after V lost 5 bases and J lost 6 bases. CDR3 in DNA: TGTGCCAGCAGCGAAACAGACAGGGTTGATGAAAAACTGTTTTTT. As protein: CASSETDRVDEKLFF.

The V and J genes are TRBV28 and TRBJ1-3; D is undetermined. Trimming removed 10 bases from V and 4 bases from J, with 8 bases in between. Germline CDR1 reads MDHEN; CDR2 reads SYDVKM. The CDR3 sequence is 11 residues long. CDR3 protein: CATLLGNTIYF. In DNA form, the CDR3 reads TGTGCCACCCTCCTCGGAAACACCATATATTTT.

The chain uses TRBV19 and TRBJ2-1, with 11 bases lining up with TRBD2. Germline V gene sequence: CDR1 LNHDA, CDR2 SQIVND (reference sequence). This CDR3 region has 15 residues. V gave up 3 bases and J gave up 12 bases; unmatched junction bases: 10. The DNA of the CDR3 is TGTGCCAGTAGTATCACTAGCGGGGGATTTTCTGGGCAGTTCTTC. This translates into CASSITSGGFSGQFF.

The chain links TRBV4-1 to TRBJ1-1; 7 nucleotides match TRBD1. The CDR3 covers 18 residues. V shed 0 bases and J 0 bases; nucleotides not matched to a gene: 10. The V gene's germline CDR1 is MGHRA and CDR2 YSYEKL. CDR3: CASSQDTLTGPLNTEAFF. CDR3 sequence (DNA): TGCGCCAGCAGCCAAGATACATTGACAGGGCCCCTGAACACTGAAGCTTTCTTT.

V gene TRBV7-6 combines with J gene TRBJ2-7; 9 positions agree with TRBD1. Trimming at V came to 4 bases and at J to 2 bases, leaving 3 bases not matched to a gene. The CDR3 runs 14 residues. Germline loops: CDR1 SGHVS, CDR2 FNYEAQ. The CDR3 DNA reads TGTGCCAGCAGCTCGGGACAGGGCCCCTACGAGCAGTACTTC. Translating it yields CASSSGQGPYEQYF. The full variable domain, rest sourced from reference TRBV7-6 and TRBJ2-7, is GAGVSQSPRYKVTKRGQDVALRCDPISGHVSLYWYRQALGQGPEFLTYFNYEAQQDKSGLPNDRFSAERPEGSISTLTIQRTEQRDSAMYRCASSSGQGPYEQYFGPGTRLTVT.

This rearrangement joins TRBV2 to TRBJ2-2; 8 bases match TRBD2. Germline assignment: CDR1 SNHLY and CDR2 FYNNEI. J gave up 6 bases and V 7 bases, and 4 bases lay outside the gene matches. The CDR3 is made up of 13 amino acids. The DNA for the CDR3 is TGTGCCAGCACAGCGGGGGTTCCCGGGGAGCTGTTTTTT. Amino acids: CASTAGVPGELFF.

The chain employs TRBV28 and TRBJ1-1; D possibly corresponds to TRBD1 (5 bases). The CDR3 loop spans 15 amino acids. Germline assignment: CDR1 MDHEN and CDR2 SYDVKM. Trimming took 6 bases from V and 6 from J, leaving 20 bases between them. The CDR3 DNA reads as TGTGCCAGCAGACCCCGGGGGGGGGTGGTGGCTGAAGCTTTCTTT. This gives the protein CASRPRGGVVAEAFF.

The genes are TRBV4-2 and TRBJ2-1; 7 nucleotides agree with TRBD2. V lost 5 bases to trimming and J lost 0 bases; unmatched junction nucleotides: 10. Germline V gene data show CDR1 as LGHNA and CDR2 as YNFKEQ. This CDR3 is 17 amino acids long. The CDR3 reads CASSKGTTDSSYNEQFF. DNA of the CDR3: TGTGCCAGCAGCAAAGGGACTACCGACAGCTCCTACAATGAGCAGTTCTTC.

The chain recombines TRBV19 with TRBJ1-1, with D maybe TRBD1 (5 bases). Deletions cut 5 bases from V and 0 bases from J, with 10 bases between. In germline, CDR1 is LNHDA, CDR2 SQIVND (reference sequence). The CDR3 runs 14 residues. DNA for the CDR3: TGTGCCAGTAGTGCACAGGTTCTGAACACTGAAGCTTTCTTT. Amino acid sequence: CASSAQVLNTEAFF.